This is a list of T cell receptor beta chains from one sample in a study of T cells in Graves' hyperthyroidism and ophthalmopathy. In TCRdb, the multiplex PCR reads were re-called with MiXCR into one record per CDR3 protein. The sample lists 350,000 to 500,000 distinct CDR3 sequences, approximately 14% occurring once. Sequenced: blood. The receptors were gathered from a woman younger than 30 with Graves' hyperthyroidism. CDR3s include the opening cysteine and the closing phenylalanine or tryptophan. Each record gives: J gene, clone size, D gene, V gene, CDR3 DNA, CDR3 protein. The D gene is left open where the match is weak. The size field is filled for only some rows; it gives once, few, many or a size class.

j_gene: TRBJ1-4; abundance: few; d_gene: .; v_gene: TRBV27; CDR3nt: TGTGCCAGCAGTTTTTTGGGCCCGAGGTTAGGTGAAAAACTGTTTTTT; CDR3aa: CASSFLGPRLGEKLFF
j_gene: TRBJ1-5; abundance: .; d_gene: .; v_gene: TRBV4-1; CDR3nt: TGCGCCAGCAGCCAATCAGGGGAATCAACCCAGCATTTT; CDR3aa: CASSQSGESTQHF
j_gene: TRBJ1-1; abundance: .; d_gene: TRBD1; v_gene: TRBV28; CDR3nt: TGTGCCAGCTGTCAACAGGGGGACACTGAAGCTTTCTTT; CDR3aa: CASCQQGDTEAFF
j_gene: TRBJ2-1; abundance: many; d_gene: TRBD1; v_gene: TRBV2; CDR3nt: TGTGCCGGCCAAGTGGGACAGAACAATGAGCAGTTCTTC; CDR3aa: CAGQVGQNNEQFF
j_gene: TRBJ2-1; abundance: .; d_gene: TRBD2; v_gene: TRBV18; CDR3nt: TGTGCCAGCTCACCATTCGAACTAGCGGACATGGGCTCCTACAATGAGCAGTTCTTC; CDR3aa: CASSPFELADMGSYNEQFF
j_gene: TRBJ1-1; abundance: few; d_gene: .; v_gene: TRBV5-8; CDR3nt: TGTGCCAGCAGCTTGGGAGGGGTCCAAATAGAAGACACTGAAGCTTTCTTT; CDR3aa: CASSLGGVQIEDTEAFF
j_gene: TRBJ1-1; abundance: few; d_gene: .; v_gene: TRBV28; CDR3nt: TGTGCCAGCAGTCCCCCACTAGCTTTCTTT; CDR3aa: CASSPPLAFF
j_gene: TRBJ1-4; abundance: many; d_gene: .; v_gene: TRBV2; CDR3nt: TGTGCCAGCAGTCCTTACAGTAGCCTTAATGAAAAACTGTTTTTT; CDR3aa: CASSPYSSLNEKLFF
j_gene: TRBJ2-1; abundance: many; d_gene: TRBD2; v_gene: TRBV7-3; CDR3nt: TGTGCCAGCAGCCCCATGGGACTAGCGGACAATGAGCAGTTCTTC; CDR3aa: CASSPMGLADNEQFF
j_gene: TRBJ2-3; abundance: .; d_gene: .; v_gene: TRBV5-1; CDR3nt: TGCGCCAGCAGCCCCGGTAACCCCACAGATACGCAGTATTTT; CDR3aa: CASSPGNPTDTQYF
j_gene: TRBJ2-7; abundance: .; d_gene: TRBD2; v_gene: TRBV28; CDR3nt: TGTGCCAGCAGTTTAGGGCTAGCGGTAACAAAAGGCGAGCAGTACTTC; CDR3aa: CASSLGLAVTKGEQYF
j_gene: TRBJ2-6; abundance: few; d_gene: .; v_gene: TRBV9; CDR3nt: TGTGCCAGCAGCACAAGAGAGGGTCTGGCTGGGGCCAACGTCCTGACTTTC; CDR3aa: CASSTREGLAGANVLTF
j_gene: TRBJ1-1; abundance: many; d_gene: TRBD1; v_gene: TRBV3-1; CDR3nt: TGTGCCAGCAGCCGAGGGACAGGGACACACAATGAAGCTTTCTTT; CDR3aa: CASSRGTGTHNEAFF
j_gene: TRBJ2-7; abundance: many; d_gene: TRBD2; v_gene: TRBV20-1; CDR3nt: TGCAGTGCTAGGTCGACTAGCGGCACCTACGAGCAGTACTTC; CDR3aa: CSARSTSGTYEQYF
j_gene: TRBJ2-1; abundance: many; d_gene: .; v_gene: TRBV29-1; CDR3nt: TGCAGCGTTGTACAGACACAACCCAACAATGAGCAGTTCTTC; CDR3aa: CSVVQTQPNNEQFF
j_gene: TRBJ2-7; abundance: many; d_gene: .; v_gene: TRBV10-3; CDR3nt: TGTGCCATCAGTGAGAACAGCTACGAGCAGTACTTC; CDR3aa: CAISENSYEQYF
j_gene: TRBJ2-4; abundance: many; d_gene: TRBD2; v_gene: TRBV6-2/TRBV6-3; CDR3nt: TGTGCCAGCAGCTACGGACTAGGAGTGGTAACCAAAAACATTCAGTACTTC; CDR3aa: CASSYGLGVVTKNIQYF
j_gene: TRBJ2-3; abundance: many; d_gene: TRBD2; v_gene: TRBV20-1; CDR3nt: TGCAGTGCTAGTCCAATAGCGGGGGCCAGCACAGATACGCAGTATTTT; CDR3aa: CSASPIAGASTDTQYF
j_gene: TRBJ2-7; abundance: many; d_gene: .; v_gene: TRBV13; CDR3nt: TGTGCCAGCAGCTTCGCCCGGTTACTCGGATACGAGCAGTACTTC; CDR3aa: CASSFARLLGYEQYF
j_gene: TRBJ1-3; abundance: many; d_gene: TRBD1; v_gene: TRBV9; CDR3nt: TGTGCCAGCAGCGTAAACACAGGGGCTGGAAACACCATATATTTT; CDR3aa: CASSVNTGAGNTIYF
j_gene: TRBJ1-1; abundance: few; d_gene: .; v_gene: TRBV20-1; CDR3nt: TGCAGTGCCACAGAGCAGACTGAAGCTTTCTTT; CDR3aa: CSATEQTEAFF
j_gene: TRBJ2-1; abundance: few; d_gene: TRBD2; v_gene: TRBV9; CDR3nt: TGTGCCAGCAGCGAGGGGACTACGCATGAGCAGTTCTTC; CDR3aa: CASSEGTTHEQFF
j_gene: TRBJ2-1; abundance: many; d_gene: .; v_gene: TRBV29-1; CDR3nt: TGCAGCGTTGAAGCCCCGGGACCGACCCACGACAATGAGCAGTTCTTC; CDR3aa: CSVEAPGPTHDNEQFF
j_gene: TRBJ1-1; abundance: many; d_gene: TRBD1; v_gene: TRBV20-1; CDR3nt: TGCAGTGCTAGACTAAACAGGGTGACAGGGACTGAAGCTTTCTTT; CDR3aa: CSARLNRVTGTEAFF
j_gene: TRBJ2-2; abundance: many; d_gene: .; v_gene: TRBV27; CDR3nt: TGTGCCAGCAGTTTTAACACCGGGGAGCTGTTTTTT; CDR3aa: CASSFNTGELFF
j_gene: TRBJ2-7; abundance: .; d_gene: .; v_gene: TRBV9; CDR3nt: TGTGCCAGCAGCGTAGCTGGCGGGGCCCACGAGCAGTACTTC; CDR3aa: CASSVAGGAHEQYF
j_gene: TRBJ1-6; abundance: .; d_gene: .; v_gene: TRBV2; CDR3nt: TGTGCCAGCAACTTGGTAGGGAACCTCCACTTT; CDR3aa: CASNLVGNLHF
j_gene: TRBJ2-3; abundance: .; d_gene: TRBD1; v_gene: TRBV20-1; CDR3nt: TGCAGTGCTAGACAGCAGTCCGGGACAGGGACCGATACGCAGTATTTT; CDR3aa: CSARQQSGTGTDTQYF
j_gene: TRBJ2-1; abundance: .; d_gene: .; v_gene: TRBV24-1; CDR3nt: TGTGACACCAGTCTGACGAACAATGAGCAGTTCTTC; CDR3aa: CDTSLTNNEQFF
j_gene: TRBJ1-1; abundance: few; d_gene: .; v_gene: TRBV29-1; CDR3nt: TGCAGCGGGGGACGGGCGGGGGACACTGAAGCTTTCTTT; CDR3aa: CSGGRAGDTEAFF
j_gene: TRBJ1-6; abundance: .; d_gene: TRBD1; v_gene: TRBV18; CDR3nt: TGTGCCAGCTCCCCAGGACAGGGGATGGCTAATTCACCCCTCCACTTT; CDR3aa: CASSPGQGMANSPLHF
j_gene: TRBJ2-5; abundance: many; d_gene: .; v_gene: TRBV6-5; CDR3nt: TGTGCCAGCAGTTACCGGCAGGGTTCGGGGGAGACCCAGTACTTC; CDR3aa: CASSYRQGSGETQYF
j_gene: TRBJ2-3; abundance: .; d_gene: TRBD2; v_gene: TRBV5-5; CDR3nt: TGTGCCAGCAGCTTGGAGGGACTAGCGGGAGGGGGCACAGATACGCAGTATTTT; CDR3aa: CASSLEGLAGGGTDTQYF
j_gene: TRBJ2-4; abundance: many; d_gene: TRBD1; v_gene: TRBV6-1; CDR3nt: TGTGCCAGCAGACCTACGACAGGGGATCAGTACTTC; CDR3aa: CASRPTTGDQYF
j_gene: TRBJ2-2; abundance: .; d_gene: .; v_gene: TRBV19; CDR3nt: TGTGCCAGTACAACACTAGAGGACACCGGGGAGCTGTTTTTT; CDR3aa: CASTTLEDTGELFF
j_gene: TRBJ2-1; abundance: many; d_gene: .; v_gene: TRBV27; CDR3nt: TGTGCCAGCAGTTTCGAGTCACTCCCCGGGAATGAGCAGTTCTTC; CDR3aa: CASSFESLPGNEQFF
j_gene: TRBJ2-5; abundance: .; d_gene: .; v_gene: TRBV3-1; CDR3nt: TGTGCCAGCAGCCAAGTTCTAACATACCAAGAGACCCAGTACTTC; CDR3aa: CASSQVLTYQETQYF
j_gene: TRBJ1-1; abundance: few; d_gene: .; v_gene: TRBV9; CDR3nt: TGTGCCAGCAGCGTGCTTCAGAACACTGAAGCTTTCTTT; CDR3aa: CASSVLQNTEAFF
j_gene: TRBJ2-3; abundance: many; d_gene: .; v_gene: TRBV7-2; CDR3nt: TGTGCCAGCAGCTTAGAGTCAAATACGCAGTATTTT; CDR3aa: CASSLESNTQYF
j_gene: TRBJ2-7; abundance: many; d_gene: .; v_gene: TRBV3-1; CDR3nt: TGTGCCAGCAGCCAAGGACGAGTAGCCTACGAGCAGTACTTC; CDR3aa: CASSQGRVAYEQYF
j_gene: TRBJ2-3; abundance: few; d_gene: TRBD1; v_gene: TRBV4-1; CDR3nt: TGCGCCAGCAGCCACCTGGACAGGGGGCTGACAGATACGCAGTATTTT; CDR3aa: CASSHLDRGLTDTQYF
j_gene: TRBJ2-7; abundance: many; d_gene: TRBD1; v_gene: TRBV12-3/TRBV12-4; CDR3nt: TGTGCCAGCAGCCCCCGGACAGGGGTCGACGAGCAGTACTTC; CDR3aa: CASSPRTGVDEQYF